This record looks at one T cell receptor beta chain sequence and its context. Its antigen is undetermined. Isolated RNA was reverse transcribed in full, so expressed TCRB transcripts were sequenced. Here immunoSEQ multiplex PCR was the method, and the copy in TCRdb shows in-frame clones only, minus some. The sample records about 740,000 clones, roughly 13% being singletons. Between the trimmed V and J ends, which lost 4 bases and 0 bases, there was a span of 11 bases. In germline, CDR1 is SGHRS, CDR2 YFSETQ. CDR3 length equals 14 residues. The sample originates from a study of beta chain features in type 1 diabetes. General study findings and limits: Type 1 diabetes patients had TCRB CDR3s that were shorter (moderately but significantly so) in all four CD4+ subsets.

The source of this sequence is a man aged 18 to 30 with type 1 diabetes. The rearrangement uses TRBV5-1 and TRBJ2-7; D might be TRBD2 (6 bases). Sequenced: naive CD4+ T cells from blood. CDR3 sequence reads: CASSPGGGSYEQYF. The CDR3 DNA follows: TGCGCCAGCAGCCCCGGGGGTGGCTCCTACGAGCAGTACTTC. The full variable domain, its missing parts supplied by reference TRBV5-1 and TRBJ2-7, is KAGVTQTPRYLIKTRGQQVTLSCSPISGHRSVSWYQQTPGQGLQFLFEYFSETQRNKGNFPGRFSGRQFSNSRSEMNVSTLELGDSALYLCASSPGGGSYEQYFGPGTRLTVT.